The clone carrying this TCR beta chain was seen many times. Its antigen is not known. The CDR3 extends over 13 amino acids. Germline V CDR1 and CDR2: DFQATT, SNEGSKA (reference sequence). Amplification of TCR beta CDR3 regions was performed using RNA transcripts as template. During a first-round RT-PCR of the TCR CDR3, the HTBI primer set was used. In TCRdb, the multiplex PCR reads were re-called with MiXCR into one record per CDR3 protein. This table holds nearly 600,000 distinct CDR3 sequences, 14% found once. Disease lasting under 3 months, a NOSPECS grade of at least 4, and a Clinical Activity Score of at least 3 were features of the ophthalmopathy patients. These data originate in a study of T cells in Graves' hyperthyroidism and ophthalmopathy. Study-wide results and caveats: Stable hyperthyroidism was separated from ophthalmopathy by a model based on 13 V-J features. The blood repertoire included most of the expanded thyroid clonotypes above 0.001. The model foresaw ophthalmopathy a median roughly 6 months prior to onset.

The rearrangement joins TRBV20-1 to TRBJ2-1; TRBD2 matches 11 bases. The sequence was obtained from a woman aged 18-29 years with Graves' ophthalmopathy. The sequenced sample consisted of blood. CDR3 DNA: TGCAGACCAAGACTAGCGGGATTCGATGAGCAGTTCTTC. It translates to CRPRLAGFDEQFF.